This T cell receptor (beta chain) was observed in a study of blood T cell repertoires in COVID-19. Turning to the study itself: There were acute and convalescent COVID-19 samples, and they came from the United States, Italy and Spain. T cells, B-cell-depleted T cells, or PBMCs supplied cDNA or gDNA.

The method was immunoSEQ multiplex PCR; TCRdb's version includes in-frame clones alone and lacks a portion of them. The sample shows about 100,000 clones, approximately 92% of them seen only once. V lost 8 bases, J lost 4 bases, and 14 bases lay in between. The CDR3 has 13 amino acids. Germline lookup yields CDR1 SGHTA and CDR2 FQGNSA. The sequenced material came from peripheral blood. This sequence was found in a woman of 80 years or more with acute or convalescent COVID-19. The rearrangement links TRBV7-2 to TRBJ2-5, with D perhaps TRBD1 (7 bases). CDR3 sequence reads: CASSRQGGETQYF. The DNA for the CDR3 is TGTGCCAGCTCCCGCCAGGGGGGAGAGACCCAGTACTTC.